The next 2 T cell receptor beta chains were all read from a single sample in a study of T cells in Graves' hyperthyroidism and ophthalmopathy. Template material for amplifying TCR beta CDR3 regions consisted of RNA transcripts. The HTBI primer set was used in a first-round RT-PCR of the TCR CDR3. TCRdb itself ran the multiplex PCR reads through MiXCR, one entry per CDR3 protein. The profile shows 450,000 to 650,000 distinct CDR3 sequences, 12% to 15% of them singletons. The material sequenced was blood. Receptors were obtained from a woman between 18 and 29 years old with Graves' ophthalmopathy.

This clonotype was detected ten times or more. J is TRBJ1-1 and V is TRBV6-1; no clear D. CDR1 and CDR2 (germline): MNHNS, SASEGT. The CDR3 covers 17 residues. V dropped 4 bases and J dropped 4 bases, with 22 bases sitting between them. This CDR3 is CASSGIPGLPGGTEAFF. CDR3 nucleotide sequence: TGTGCCAGCAGTGGGATACCGGGCCTCCCCGGCGGCACTGAAGCTTTCTTT.

V usage is TRBV5-8 and J usage is TRBJ2-1; 7 bases line up with TRBD2. The V gene end was trimmed by 0 bases and the J gene end by 8 bases; junction bases not matched to a gene: 11. The CDR3 is 16 residues long. The germline V gene encodes CDR1 SGHTS and CDR2 YDEGEE. The CDR3 sequence: CASSLGVALAEDEQFF. CDR3 DNA: TGTGCCAGCAGCTTGGGGGTAGCGCTAGCGGAAGATGAGCAGTTCTTC.